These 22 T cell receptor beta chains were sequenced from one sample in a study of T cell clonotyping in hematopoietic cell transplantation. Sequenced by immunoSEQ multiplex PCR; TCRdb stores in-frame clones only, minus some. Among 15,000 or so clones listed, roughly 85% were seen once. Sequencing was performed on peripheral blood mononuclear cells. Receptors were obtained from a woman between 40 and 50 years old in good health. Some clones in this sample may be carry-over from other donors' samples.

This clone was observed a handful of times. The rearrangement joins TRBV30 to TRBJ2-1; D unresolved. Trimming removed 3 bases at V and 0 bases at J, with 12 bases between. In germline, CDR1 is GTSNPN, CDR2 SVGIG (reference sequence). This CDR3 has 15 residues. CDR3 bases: TGTGCCTGGAGCCCTGAGAGCCACTCCTACAATGAGCAGTTCTTC. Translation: CAWSPESHSYNEQFF.

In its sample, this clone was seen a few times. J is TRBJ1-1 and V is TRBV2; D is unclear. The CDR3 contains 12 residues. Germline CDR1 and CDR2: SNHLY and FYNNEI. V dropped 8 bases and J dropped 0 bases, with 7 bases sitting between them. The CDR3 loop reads CASSIMNTEAFF. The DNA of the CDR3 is TGTGCCAGCTCGATCATGAACACTGAAGCTTTCTTT.

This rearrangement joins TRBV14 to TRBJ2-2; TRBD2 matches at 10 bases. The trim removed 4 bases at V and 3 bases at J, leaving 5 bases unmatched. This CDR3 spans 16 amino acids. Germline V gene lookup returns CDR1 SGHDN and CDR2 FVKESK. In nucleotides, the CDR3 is TGTGCCAGCAGCCTACTAGCGGGAACCTACACCGGGGAGCTGTTTTTT. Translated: CASSLLAGTYTGELFF. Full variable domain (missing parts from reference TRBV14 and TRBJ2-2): EAGVTQFPSHSVIEKGQTVTLRCDPISGHDNLYWYRRVMGKEIKFLLHFVKESKQDESGMPNNRFLAERTGGTYSTLKVQPAELEDSGVYFCASSLLAGTYTGELFFGEGSRLTVL.

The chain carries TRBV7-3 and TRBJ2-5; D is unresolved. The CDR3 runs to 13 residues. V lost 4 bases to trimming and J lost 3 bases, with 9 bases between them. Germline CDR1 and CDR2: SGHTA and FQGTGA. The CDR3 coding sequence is TGTGCCAGCAGCTCCGTGGTAGAAGAGACCCAGTACTTC. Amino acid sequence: CASSSVVEETQYF.

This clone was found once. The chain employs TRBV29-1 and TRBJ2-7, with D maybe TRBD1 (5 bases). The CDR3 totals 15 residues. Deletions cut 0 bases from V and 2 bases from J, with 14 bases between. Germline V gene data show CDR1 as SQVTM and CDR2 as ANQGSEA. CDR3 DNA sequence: TGCAGCGTTGAAGAACTGGGCGACAGACCCTACGAGCAGTACTTC. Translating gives CSVEELGDRPYEQYF.

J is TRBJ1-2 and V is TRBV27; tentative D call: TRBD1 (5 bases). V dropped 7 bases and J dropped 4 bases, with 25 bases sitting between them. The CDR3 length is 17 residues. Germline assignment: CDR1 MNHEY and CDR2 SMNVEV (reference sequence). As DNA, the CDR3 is TGTGCCAGCACCCCCTGGCTTGGTACAGGCCCTAGCTATGGCTACACCTTC. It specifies CASTPWLGTGPSYGYTF.

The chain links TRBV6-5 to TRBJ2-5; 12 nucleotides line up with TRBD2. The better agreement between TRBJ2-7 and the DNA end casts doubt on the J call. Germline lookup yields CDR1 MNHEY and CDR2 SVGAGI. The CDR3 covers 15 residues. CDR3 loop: CASNPSGRAVYEQYF. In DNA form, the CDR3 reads TGTGCCAGCAACCCTAGCGGGAGGGCCGTCTACGAGCAGTACTTC.

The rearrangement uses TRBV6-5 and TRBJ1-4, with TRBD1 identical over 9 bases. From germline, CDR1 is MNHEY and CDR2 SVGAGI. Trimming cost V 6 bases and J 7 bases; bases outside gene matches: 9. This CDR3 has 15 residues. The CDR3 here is CASSLQGARSEKLFF. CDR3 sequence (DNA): TGTGCCAGCAGCTTACAGGGGGCGCGGAGTGAAAAACTGTTTTTT.

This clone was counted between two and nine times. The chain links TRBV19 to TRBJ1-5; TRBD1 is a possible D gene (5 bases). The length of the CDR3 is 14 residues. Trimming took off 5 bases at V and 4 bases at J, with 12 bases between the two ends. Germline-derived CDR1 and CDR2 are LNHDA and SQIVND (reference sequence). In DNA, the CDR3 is TGTGCCAGTAGTGCCCCGGGACCTAATCAGCCCCAGCATTTT. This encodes CASSAPGPNQPQHF.

In DNA, the CDR3 is TGCGCCAGCAGCTTGGCTCTAAGCGGGATGACTACCCAAGAGACCCAGTACTTC. As protein: CASSLALSGMTTQETQYF. This chain links TRBV5-1 with TRBJ2-5, with 7 positions matching TRBD2. Trimming at V came to 0 bases and at J to 1 base, leaving 12 bases not matched to a gene. This CDR3 spans 18 amino acids. The germline CDR1 and CDR2 sequences are SGHRS and YFSETQ.

The CDR3 region is CASRVGDREYGYTF. The CDR3 DNA follows: TGCGCCAGCAGAGTGGGGGACAGAGAGTATGGCTACACCTTC. The rearrangement joins TRBV5-1 to TRBJ1-2, with TRBD1 identical over 7 bases. The CDR3 has 14 amino acids. J gave up 5 bases and V 5 bases, and 9 bases lay outside the gene matches. The germline V gene encodes CDR1 SGHRS and CDR2 YFSETQ.

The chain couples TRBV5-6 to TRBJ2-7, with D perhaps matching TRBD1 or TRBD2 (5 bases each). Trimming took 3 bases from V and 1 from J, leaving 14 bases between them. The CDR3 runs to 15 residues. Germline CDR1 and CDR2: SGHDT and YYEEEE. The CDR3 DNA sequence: TGTGCCAGCAGCTCCGGGACCTTGGTGTCCTACGAGCAGTACTTC. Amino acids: CASSSGTLVSYEQYF.

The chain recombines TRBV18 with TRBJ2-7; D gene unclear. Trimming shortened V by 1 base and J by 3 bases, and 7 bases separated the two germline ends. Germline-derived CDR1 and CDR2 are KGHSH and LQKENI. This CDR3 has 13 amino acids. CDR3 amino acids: CASSPQSNYEQYF. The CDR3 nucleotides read TGTGCCAGCTCACCACAAAGCAACTACGAGCAGTACTTC.

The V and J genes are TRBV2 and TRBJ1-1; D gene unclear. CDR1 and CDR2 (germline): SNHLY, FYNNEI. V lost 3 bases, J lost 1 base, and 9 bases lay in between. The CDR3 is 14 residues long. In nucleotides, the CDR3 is TGTGCCAGCAGTGAGTATGAGCAGAACACTGAAGCTTTCTTT. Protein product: CASSEYEQNTEAFF. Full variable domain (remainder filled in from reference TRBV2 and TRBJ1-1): EPEVTQTPSHQVTQMGQEVILRCVPISNHLYFYWYRQILGQKVEFLVSFYNNEISEKSEIFDDQFSVERPDGSNFTLKIRSTKLEDSAMYFCASSEYEQNTEAFFGQGTRLTVV.

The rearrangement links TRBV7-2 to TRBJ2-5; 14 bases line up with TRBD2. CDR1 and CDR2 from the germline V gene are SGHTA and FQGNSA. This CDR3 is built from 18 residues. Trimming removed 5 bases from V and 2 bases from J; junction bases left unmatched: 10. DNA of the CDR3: TGTGCCAGCAGCAAACGACTAGCGGGAGGGCCTCAGCAAGAGACCCAGTACTTC. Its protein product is CASSKRLAGGPQQETQYF.

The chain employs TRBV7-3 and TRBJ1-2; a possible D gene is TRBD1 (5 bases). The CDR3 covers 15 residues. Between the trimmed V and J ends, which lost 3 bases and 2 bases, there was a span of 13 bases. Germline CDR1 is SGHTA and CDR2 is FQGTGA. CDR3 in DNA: TGTGCCAGCAGCTTGAACCGACAGCCGAACTATGGCTACACCTTC. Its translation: CASSLNRQPNYGYTF.

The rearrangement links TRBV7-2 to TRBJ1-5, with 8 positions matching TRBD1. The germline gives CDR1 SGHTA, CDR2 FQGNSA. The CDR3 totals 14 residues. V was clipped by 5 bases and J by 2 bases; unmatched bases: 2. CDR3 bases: TGTGCCAGCAGCCTACAGGGGGGCAATCAGCCCCAGCATTTT. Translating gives CASSLQGGNQPQHF.

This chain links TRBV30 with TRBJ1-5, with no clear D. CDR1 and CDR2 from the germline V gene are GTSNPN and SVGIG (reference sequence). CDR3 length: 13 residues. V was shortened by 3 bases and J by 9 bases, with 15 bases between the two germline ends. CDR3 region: CAWRSTGIGPQHF. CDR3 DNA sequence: TGTGCCTGGAGGTCTACGGGTATAGGGCCCCAGCATTTT. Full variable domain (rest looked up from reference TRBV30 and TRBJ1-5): SQTIHQWPATLVQPVGSPLSLECTVEGTSNPNLYWYRQAAGRGLQLLFYSVGIGQISSEVPQNLSASRPQDRQFILSSKKLLLSDSGFYLCAWRSTGIGPQHFGDGTRLSIL.

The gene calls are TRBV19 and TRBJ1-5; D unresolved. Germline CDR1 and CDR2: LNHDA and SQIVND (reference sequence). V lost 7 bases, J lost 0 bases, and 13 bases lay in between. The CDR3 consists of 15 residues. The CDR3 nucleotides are TGTGCCAGTACCGGTGGTGAGTATAGCAATCAGCCCCAGCATTTT. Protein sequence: CASTGGEYSNQPQHF.

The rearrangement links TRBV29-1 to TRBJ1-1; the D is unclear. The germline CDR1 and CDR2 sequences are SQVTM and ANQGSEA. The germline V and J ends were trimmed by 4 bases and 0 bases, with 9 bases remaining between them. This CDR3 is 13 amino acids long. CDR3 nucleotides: TGCAGCGTTGTTAAGGAACTGAACACTGAAGCTTTCTTT. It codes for CSVVKELNTEAFF. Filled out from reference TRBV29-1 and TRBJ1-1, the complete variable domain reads SAVISQKPSRDICQRGTSLTIQCQVDSQVTMMFWYRQQPGQSLTLIATANQGSEATYESGFVIDKFPISRPNLTFSTLTVSNMSPEDSSIYLCSVVKELNTEAFFGQGTRLTVV.

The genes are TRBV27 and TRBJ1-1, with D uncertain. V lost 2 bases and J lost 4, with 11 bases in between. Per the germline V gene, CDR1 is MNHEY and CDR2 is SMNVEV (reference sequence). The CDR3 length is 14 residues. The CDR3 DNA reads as TGTGCCAGCAGTTTAGGGCGCCCGGTCACTGAAGCTTTCTTT. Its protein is CASSLGRPVTEAFF.

This CDR3 reads CASSEFQGRTPLHF. The CDR3 DNA sequence: TGTGCCAGCAGTGAGTTCCAAGGGAGGACACCCCTCCACTTT. V gene TRBV2 combines with J gene TRBJ1-6, with D uncertain. The CDR3 is made up of 14 amino acids. Germline V gives CDR1 SNHLY, CDR2 FYNNEI. V was pared by 3 bases and J by 11 bases, with 14 bases between.